This TCR beta chain was identified in a study of monozygotic twins with inflammatory bowel disease. Each donor supplied about 2.7 ml of blood. After re-calling the 5' RACE reads, TCRdb lists one entry per CDR3 protein, DNA absent. The table gives approximately 390,000 distinct CDR3 sequences; the top ten clones make up around 2.4% of it. Study-level findings and limits: Compared with healthy co-twins, IBD patients showed reduced TCRbeta repertoire diversity by inverse Simpson. Nothing supported a single strong signal or clonotype that was associated with IBD. People with IBD had fewer clonotypes in common with others than healthy twins did, especially with disease activity.

As to this clonotype: As yet, its antigen is unknown.

In germline, CDR1 is SEHNR, CDR2 FQNEAQ (reference sequence). The CDR3 totals 13 residues. This TCR was sampled from a human donor with ulcerative colitis or Crohn's disease, or a healthy co-twin of an affected twin (not recorded which). This sequence joins TRBV7-9 and TRBJ1-2. The sample comprised blood. The CDR3 loop reads CASLSGAGYGYTF. Variable domain in full (rest from reference TRBV7-9 and TRBJ1-2): DTGVSQNPRHKITKRGQNVTFRCDPISEHNRLYWYRQTLGQGPEFLTYFQNEAQLEKSRLLSDRFSAERPKGSFSTLEIQRTEQGDSAMYLCASLSGAGYGYTFGSGTRLTVV.